What follows is one T cell receptor (beta chain) and its context. These data belong to a study of blood T cell repertoires in COVID-19. Study details: The United States, Italy and Spain supplied acute and convalescent COVID-19 samples.

In the original processing: By means of reference gene primer amplification, nucleated cell counts were estimated. Clones were sequenced by immunoSEQ multiplex PCR, and TCRdb holds only the in-frame ones, with some missing. D and trimming come from the DNA, and the V and J calls and clone size come from that table. The table has hundreds of thousands of clones, around 88% seen once. The V gene's germline CDR1 is SGHNT and CDR2 YYREEE (reference sequence). The CDR3 is 17 residues long. J gave up 4 bases and V 4 bases, and 10 bases lay outside the gene matches. Sequenced sample: peripheral blood. The rearrangement links TRBV5-4 to TRBJ2-3; TRBD2 matches 12 bases. The receptor's source is a woman aged 70-85 years with COVID-19, enrolled during active disease. CDR3 coding DNA: TGTGCCAGCAGCGCTAGCGGGGGGGCCGGTGGGGCAGATACGCAGTATTTT. Encoded protein: CASSASGGAGGADTQYF.